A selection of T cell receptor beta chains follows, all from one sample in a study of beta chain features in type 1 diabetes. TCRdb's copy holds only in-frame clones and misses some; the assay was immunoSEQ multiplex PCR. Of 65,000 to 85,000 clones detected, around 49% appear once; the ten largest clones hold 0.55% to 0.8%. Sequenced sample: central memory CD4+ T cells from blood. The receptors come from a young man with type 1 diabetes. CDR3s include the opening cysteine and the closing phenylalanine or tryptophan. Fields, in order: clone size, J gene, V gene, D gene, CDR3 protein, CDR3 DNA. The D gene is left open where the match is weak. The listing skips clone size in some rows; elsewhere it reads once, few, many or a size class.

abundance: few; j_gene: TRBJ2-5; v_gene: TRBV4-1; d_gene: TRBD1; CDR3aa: CASSQDTRTGQYF; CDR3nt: TGCGCCAGCAGCCAAGATACGCGGACAGGCCAGTACTTC
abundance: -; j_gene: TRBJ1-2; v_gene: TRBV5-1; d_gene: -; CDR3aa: CASSLADGLGDGYTF; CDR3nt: TGCGCCAGCAGCTTGGCTGACGGACTGGGTGATGGCTACACCTTC
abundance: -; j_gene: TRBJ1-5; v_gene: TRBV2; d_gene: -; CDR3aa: CASSAASGDQPQHF; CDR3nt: TGTGCCAGCAGTGCGGCATCGGGGGATCAGCCCCAGCATTTT
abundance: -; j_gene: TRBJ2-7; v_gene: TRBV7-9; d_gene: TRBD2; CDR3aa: CASSLVLAGDEQYF; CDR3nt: TGTGCCAGCAGCTTAGTACTAGCGGGGGACGAGCAGTACTTC
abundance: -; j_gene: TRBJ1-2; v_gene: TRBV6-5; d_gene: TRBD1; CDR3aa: CASSLGTGLNHFF; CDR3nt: TGTGCCAGCAGTCTAGGGACAGGGCTAAATCACTTCTTC
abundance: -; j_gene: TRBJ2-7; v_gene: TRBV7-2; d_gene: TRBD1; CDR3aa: CASSTGQGPYEQYF; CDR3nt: TGTGCCAGCAGTACCGGACAGGGCCCCTACGAGCAGTACTTC
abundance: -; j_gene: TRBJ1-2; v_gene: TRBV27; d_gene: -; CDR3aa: CASSLSQTAPNYGYTF; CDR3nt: TGTGCCAGCAGTTTATCCCAGACAGCGCCTAACTATGGCTACACCTTC
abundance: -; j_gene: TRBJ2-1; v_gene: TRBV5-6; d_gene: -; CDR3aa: CASSPTQSLYNEQFF; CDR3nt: TGTGCCAGCAGCCCGACACAGTCCCTTTACAATGAGCAGTTCTTC
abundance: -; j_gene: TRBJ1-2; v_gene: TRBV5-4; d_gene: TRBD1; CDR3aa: CASSHDRGYGYTF; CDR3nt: TGTGCCAGCAGCCACGACAGGGGCTATGGCTACACCTTC
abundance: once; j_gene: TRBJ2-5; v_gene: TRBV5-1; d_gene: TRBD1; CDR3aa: CASSPTGTGRLETQYF; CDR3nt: TGCGCCAGCAGCCCGACCGGGACAGGGAGGTTAGAGACCCAGTACTTC
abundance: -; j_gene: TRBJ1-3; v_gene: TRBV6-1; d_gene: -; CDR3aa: CASSDRVGRNTIYF; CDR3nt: TGTGCCAGCAGTGACAGGGTAGGGAGAAACACCATATATTTT
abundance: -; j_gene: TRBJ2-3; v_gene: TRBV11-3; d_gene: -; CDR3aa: CASSLTSSTDTQYF; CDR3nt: TGTGCCAGCAGCCTGACTAGTTCCACAGATACGCAGTATTTT
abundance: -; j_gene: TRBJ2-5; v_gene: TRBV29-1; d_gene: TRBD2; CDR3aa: CSDRGLAGVETQYF; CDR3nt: TGCAGCGACCGGGGACTAGCGGGAGTAGAGACCCAGTACTTC
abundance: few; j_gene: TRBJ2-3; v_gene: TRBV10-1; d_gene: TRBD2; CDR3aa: CASSPSGGPDTQYF; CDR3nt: TGCGCCAGCAGTCCGTCGGGAGGGCCCGATACGCAGTATTTT
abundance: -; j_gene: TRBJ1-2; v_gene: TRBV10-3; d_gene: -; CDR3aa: CAISGTGRDGYTF; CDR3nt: TGTGCCATCAGTGGAACAGGGAGAGATGGCTACACCTTC
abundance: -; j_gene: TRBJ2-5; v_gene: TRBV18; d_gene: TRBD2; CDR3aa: CASSTMLGGETQYF; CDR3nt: TGTGCCAGCAGTACGATGCTGGGAGGGGAGACCCAGTACTTC
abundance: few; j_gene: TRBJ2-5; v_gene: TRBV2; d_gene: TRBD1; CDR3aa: CASRSRTGQETQYF; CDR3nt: TGTGCCAGCAGGTCCAGGACAGGACAAGAGACCCAGTACTTC
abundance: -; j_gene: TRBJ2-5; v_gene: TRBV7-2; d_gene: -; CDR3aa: CASSLAGGAPGETQYF; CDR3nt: TGTGCCAGCAGCTTAGCTGGGGGGGCCCCAGGAGAGACCCAGTACTTC
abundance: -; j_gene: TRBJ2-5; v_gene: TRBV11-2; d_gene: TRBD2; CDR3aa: CASSLDGGGRGTQYF; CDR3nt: TGTGCCAGCAGCTTAGATGGGGGGGGTCGTGGGACCCAGTACTTC
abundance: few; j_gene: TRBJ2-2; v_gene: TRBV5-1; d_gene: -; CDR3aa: CASSLSGRQDGELFF; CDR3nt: TGCGCCAGCAGCTTGTCGGGGAGACAAGACGGGGAGCTGTTTTTT
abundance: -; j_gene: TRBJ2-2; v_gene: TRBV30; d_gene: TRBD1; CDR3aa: CAWSTDRVGRTGELFF; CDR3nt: TGTGCCTGGAGTACGGACAGGGTTGGTCGTACCGGGGAGCTGTTTTTT
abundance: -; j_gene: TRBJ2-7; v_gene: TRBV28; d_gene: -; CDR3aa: CASSLTQTYEQYF; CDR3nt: TGTGCCAGCAGTTTGACCCAGACTTACGAGCAGTACTTC
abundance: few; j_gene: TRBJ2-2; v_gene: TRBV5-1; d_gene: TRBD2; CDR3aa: CASSLGTSGLTGELFF; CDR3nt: TGCGCCAGCAGCTTGGGGACTAGCGGGCTCACCGGGGAGCTGTTTTTT
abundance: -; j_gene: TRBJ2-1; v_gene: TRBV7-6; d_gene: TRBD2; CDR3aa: CASSLELAGGPSSYNEQFF; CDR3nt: TGTGCCAGCAGCTTAGAACTAGCGGGAGGGCCTAGCTCCTACAATGAGCAGTTCTTC
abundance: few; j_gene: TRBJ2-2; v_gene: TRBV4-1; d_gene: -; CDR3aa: CASSQTRRGTGELFF; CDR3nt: TGCGCCAGCAGCCAGACTCGCCGCGGCACCGGGGAGCTGTTTTTT
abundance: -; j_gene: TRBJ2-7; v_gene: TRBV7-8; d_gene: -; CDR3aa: CASSVGGRQGHYEQYF; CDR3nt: TGTGCCAGCAGCGTAGGGGGGCGACAGGGCCACTACGAGCAGTACTTC
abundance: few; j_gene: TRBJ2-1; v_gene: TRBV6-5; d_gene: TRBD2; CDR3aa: CASSLAESAYNEQFF; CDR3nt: TGTGCCAGCAGTCTAGCGGAGAGCGCATACAATGAGCAGTTCTTC
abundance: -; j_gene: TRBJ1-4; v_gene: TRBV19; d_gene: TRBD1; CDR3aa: CASRSIDRATNEKLFF; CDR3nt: TGTGCCAGTAGAAGCATCGACAGGGCAACTAATGAAAAACTGTTTTTT
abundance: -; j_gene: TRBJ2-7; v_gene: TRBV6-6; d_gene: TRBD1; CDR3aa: CASSYPGQVYEQYF; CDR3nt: TGTGCCAGCAGTTACCCGGGACAGGTCTACGAGCAGTACTTC
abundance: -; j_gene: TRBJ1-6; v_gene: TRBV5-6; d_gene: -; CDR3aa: CASSRNSPLHF; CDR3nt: TGTGCCAGCAGCCGTAATTCACCCCTCCACTTT
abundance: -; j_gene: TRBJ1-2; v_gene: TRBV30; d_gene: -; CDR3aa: CAWSTGGGAYGYTF; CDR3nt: TGTGCCTGGAGTACGGGGGGGGGCGCCTATGGCTACACCTTC
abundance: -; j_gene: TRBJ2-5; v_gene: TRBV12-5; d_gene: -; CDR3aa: CASGNRRTGIEETQYF; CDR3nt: TGTGCTAGTGGCAATCGACGGACGGGAATTGAAGAGACCCAGTACTTC
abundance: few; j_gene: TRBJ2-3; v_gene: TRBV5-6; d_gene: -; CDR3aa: CASTLGGHTDTQYF; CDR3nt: TGTGCCAGCACCCTGGGTGGACACACAGATACGCAGTATTTT
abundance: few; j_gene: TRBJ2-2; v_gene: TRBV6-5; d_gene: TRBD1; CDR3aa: CASRDRGNTGELFF; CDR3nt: TGTGCCAGCAGGGACAGGGGCAACACCGGGGAGCTGTTTTTT
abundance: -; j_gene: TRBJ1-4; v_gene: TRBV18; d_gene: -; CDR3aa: CASSPATNEKLFF; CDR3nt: TGTGCCAGCTCCCCCGCAACTAATGAAAAACTGTTTTTT
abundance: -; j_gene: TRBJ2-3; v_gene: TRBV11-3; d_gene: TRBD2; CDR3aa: CASSPPGEGRTDTQYF; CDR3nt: TGTGCCAGCAGCCCCCCGGGGGAGGGTCGGACAGATACGCAGTATTTT
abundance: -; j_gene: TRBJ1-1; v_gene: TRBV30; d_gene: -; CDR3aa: CAWSIGGLEAFF; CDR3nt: TGTGCCTGGAGTATCGGGGGACTTGAAGCTTTCTTT
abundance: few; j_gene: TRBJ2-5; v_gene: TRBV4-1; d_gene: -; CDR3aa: CASSQGQGPGETQYF; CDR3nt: TGCGCCAGCAGCCAAGGGCAGGGGCCGGGGGAGACCCAGTACTTC
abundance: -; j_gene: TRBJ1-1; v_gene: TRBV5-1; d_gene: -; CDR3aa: CASSPGGVGNTEAFF; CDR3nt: TGCGCCAGCAGCCCGGGGGGGGTAGGCAACACTGAAGCTTTCTTT
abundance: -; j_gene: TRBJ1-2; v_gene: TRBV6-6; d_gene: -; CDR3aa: CASSPGGGYTF; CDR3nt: TGTGCCAGCAGTCCCGGAGGAGGCTACACCTTC
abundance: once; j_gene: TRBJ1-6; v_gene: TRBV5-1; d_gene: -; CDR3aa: CASRSDQTERSPLHF; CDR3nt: TGCGCCAGCAGGTCGGACCAGACAGAGCGTTCACCCCTCCACTTT
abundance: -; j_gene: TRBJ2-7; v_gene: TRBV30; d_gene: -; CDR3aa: CAWSVVWGDEQYF; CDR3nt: TGTGCCTGGAGTGTGGTGTGGGGGGACGAGCAGTACTTC
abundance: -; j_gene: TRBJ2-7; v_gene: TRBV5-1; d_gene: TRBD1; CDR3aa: CASSSRGTGVDEQYF; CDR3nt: TGCGCCAGCAGCTCCAGGGGGACAGGGGTGGACGAGCAGTACTTC
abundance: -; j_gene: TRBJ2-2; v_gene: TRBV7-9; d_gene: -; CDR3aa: CASSLALPEKLFF; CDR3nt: TGTGCCAGCAGCTTAGCGCTGCCTGAGAAACTGTTTTTT
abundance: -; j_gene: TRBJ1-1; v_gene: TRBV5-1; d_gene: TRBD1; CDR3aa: CASRFQGAGEAFF; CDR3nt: TGCGCCAGCAGATTTCAGGGGGCGGGTGAAGCTTTCTTT
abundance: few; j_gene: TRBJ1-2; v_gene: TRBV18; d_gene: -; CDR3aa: CASSPSTTEALETF; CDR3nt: TGTGCCAGCTCACCGTCGACGACCGAGGCGTTGGAAACCTTC
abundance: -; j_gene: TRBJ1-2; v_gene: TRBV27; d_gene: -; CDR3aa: CASRPLTANYGYTF; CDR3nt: TGTGCCAGCAGACCGCTGACAGCTAACTATGGCTACACCTTC
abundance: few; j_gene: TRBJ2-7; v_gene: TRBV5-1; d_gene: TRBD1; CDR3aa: CASSSTGGNEQYF; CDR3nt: TGCGCCAGCAGCTCGACAGGGGGTAACGAGCAGTACTTC
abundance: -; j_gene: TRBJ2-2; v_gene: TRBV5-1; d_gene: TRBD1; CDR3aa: CASSWTQGPTGELFF; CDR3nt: TGCGCCAGCAGCTGGACACAGGGGCCCACCGGGGAGCTGTTTTTT
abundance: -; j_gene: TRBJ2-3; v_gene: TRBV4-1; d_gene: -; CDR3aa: CASSQVQGSDTQYF; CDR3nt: TGCGCCAGCAGCCAAGTTCAGGGTTCAGATACGCAGTATTTT
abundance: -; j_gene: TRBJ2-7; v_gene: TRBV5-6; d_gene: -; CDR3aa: CASSLYHSYEQYF; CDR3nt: TGTGCCAGCAGCTTGTATCACAGCTACGAGCAGTACTTC
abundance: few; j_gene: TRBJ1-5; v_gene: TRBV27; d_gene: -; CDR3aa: CASSPGAGGQPQHF; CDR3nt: TGTGCCAGCAGTCCCGGCGCGGGGGGACAGCCCCAGCATTTT
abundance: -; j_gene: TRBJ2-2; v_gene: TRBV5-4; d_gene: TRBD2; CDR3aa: CASSLASGLTGELFF; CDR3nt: TGTGCCAGCAGCTTAGCTAGCGGGCTCACCGGGGAGCTGTTTTTT
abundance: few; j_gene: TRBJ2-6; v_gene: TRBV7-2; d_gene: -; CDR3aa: CASSPGAGRTGANVLTF; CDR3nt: TGTGCCAGCAGCCCCGGGGCAGGGAGGACTGGGGCCAACGTCCTGACTTTC